A selection of T cell receptor beta chains follows, all from one sample in a study of Graves' ophthalmopathy and Graves' hyperthyroidism. TCRdb re-derived calls from the multiplex PCR reads in MiXCR, one entry per CDR3 protein. The sample consists of more than 1,000,000 distinct CDR3 sequences, about two fifths of them appearing once. The material sequenced was peripheral blood or thyroid tissue (not recorded which). Receptors originate from an adult man with Graves' hyperthyroidism. Each CDR3 is given with its conserved first and last residue. The D gene is left open where the match is weak. Not every row has a clone size; where given, it reads once, few, many or a size class.

>.|TRBV28|once|TRBJ1-6
CASKRRSSYNSPLHF
TGTGCCAGCAAAAGGCGGAGCTCCTATAATTCACCCCTCCACTTT
>.|TRBV20-1|.|TRBJ2-7
CSVRADKYEQYF
TGCAGTGTAAGAGCGGACAAATACGAGCAGTACTTC
>TRBD1|TRBV10-3|.|TRBJ2-7
CAIRETGDYEQYF
TGTGCCATCAGGGAGACAGGGGACTACGAGCAGTACTTC
>.|TRBV19|.|TRBJ2-6
CASSVPAATGSRANVLTF
TGTGCCAGTAGTGTACCGGCCGCGACGGGGAGCAGGGCCAACGTCCTGACTTTC
>.|TRBV2|.|TRBJ2-5
CASSSWPQLQETQYF
TGTGCCAGCAGTTCGTGGCCCCAGCTTCAAGAGACCCAGTACTTC
>TRBD1|TRBV7-2|.|TRBJ2-5
CASSPRQGASGETQYF
TGTGCCAGCAGCCCCAGACAGGGGGCTTCTGGTGAGACCCAGTACTTC
>.|TRBV5-8|few|TRBJ2-5
CASSQGLATQETQYF
TGTGCCAGCAGCCAGGGGCTAGCGACTCAAGAGACCCAGTACTTC
>.|TRBV7-9|.|TRBJ1-1
CASSPNRGTEAFF
TGTGCCAGCAGCCCCAATAGGGGTACTGAAGCTTTCTTT
>.|TRBV19|many|TRBJ2-7
CASSIGPGQYYEQYF
TGTGCCAGTAGTATCGGCCCGGGGCAGTACTACGAGCAGTACTTC
>.|TRBV2|.|TRBJ2-2
CASRSLSHGRYTGELFF
TGTGCCAGCAGATCTCTTTCTCACGGGAGATACACCGGGGAGCTGTTTTTT
>.|TRBV3-1|.|TRBJ2-2
CASSSHSNTGELFF
TGTGCCAGCAGCTCCCACTCGAACACCGGGGAGCTGTTTTTT
>.|TRBV9|.|TRBJ2-7
CASSAQGGGEQYF
TGTGCCAGCAGCGCCCAGGGTGGAGGCGAGCAGTACTTC
>TRBD2|TRBV10-2|few|TRBJ2-5
CASSAGLAGAGETQYF
TGCGCCAGCAGTGCCGGACTAGCGGGAGCAGGGGAGACCCAGTACTTC
>TRBD1|TRBV7-9|many|TRBJ2-7
CASSSGTGIYEQYF
TGTGCCAGCAGCTCCGGGACAGGGATCTACGAGCAGTACTTC
>.|TRBV11-2|.|TRBJ2-7
CASRRLDVTYEQYF
TGTGCCAGCAGGCGACTAGACGTCACCTACGAGCAGTACTTC
>.|TRBV29-1|.|TRBJ2-7
CSGTGTPGHEQYF
TGCAGCGGAACCGGGACCCCGGGCCACGAGCAGTACTTC